Listed here are 12 T cell receptor beta chains from one sample, sequenced in a study of blood T cell repertoires in COVID-19. TCRdb keeps only in-frame clones here, not all; method: immunoSEQ multiplex PCR. The sample has more than 95,000 clones; around two thirds are singletons. Source material: peripheral blood. These receptors were obtained from a woman in her seventies with acute or convalescent COVID-19.

The CDR3 region has the DNA TGTGCCAGCAGTTACTCTGGAAACACCATATATTTT. It codes for CASSYSGNTIYF. This rearrangement joins TRBV2 to TRBJ1-3, with D unresolved. Trimming removed 5 bases from V and 0 bases from J, with 2 bases in between. Per the germline V gene, CDR1 is SNHLY and CDR2 is FYNNEI. CDR3 length: 12 residues. Full variable domain (remainder filled in from reference TRBV2 and TRBJ1-3): EPEVTQTPSHQVTQMGQEVILRCVPISNHLYFYWYRQILGQKVEFLVSFYNNEISEKSEIFDDQFSVERPDGSNFTLKIRSTKLEDSAMYFCASSYSGNTIYFGEGSWLTVV.

The chain carries TRBV3-1 (or the pseudogene TRBV3-2) and TRBJ1-4; 7 nucleotides line up with TRBD1. The CDR3 has 19 residues. V lost 5 bases to trimming and J lost 2 bases; unmatched junction nucleotides: 17. CDR1 and CDR2 from the germline V gene are LGHDT and YNNKEL (reference sequence). In DNA form, the CDR3 reads TGTGCCAGCAGCAAACGCGGGACAGCATTTCTGAGTACTAATGAAAAACTGTTTTTT. This gives the protein CASSKRGTAFLSTNEKLFF.

This rearrangement joins TRBV21-1 to TRBJ1-3; the table calls TRBD1, which could not be checked here. TRBV21-1 constitutes a pseudogene. The CDR3 has 22 amino acids. The CDR3 coding sequence is TGTGCCAGCAGCAAAAGGGTTCACGGACAGGCATTTCCAGAAGCCTCTGGAAACACCATATATTTT. Translation: CASSKRVHGQAFPEASGNTIYF.

A remark on this clone: One junction end does not reproduce the germline sequence, and a read error may be involved. The rearrangement uses TRBV28 and TRBJ2-3; 7 nucleotides line up with TRBD1. The germline gives CDR1 MDHEN, CDR2 SYDVKM. CDR3 size: 13 residues. The chain's CDR3 is CASNLQGTHTQYF. The CDR3 DNA is TGTGCCAGCAATTTACAGGGGACCCATACGCAGTATTTT.

Concerning this clone: Other DNA sequences of this sample code for an identical CDR3. The chain uses TRBV5-4 and TRBJ1-5, with a weak D call TRBD1 (6 bases). From germline, CDR1 is SGHNT and CDR2 YYREEE (reference sequence). Trimming stripped 4 bases from V and 0 bases from J, with 11 bases between. The length of the CDR3 is 15 residues. The CDR3 sequence is CASSVQGDSNQPQHF. CDR3 sequence (DNA): TGTGCCAGCAGCGTACAGGGTGATAGCAATCAGCCCCAGCATTTT.

CDR3 sequence (DNA): TGTGCCAGCAGCCTAGCGGGGGGCGAAGCTTTCTTT. It specifies CASSLAGGEAFF. The chain joins TRBV11-2 to TRBJ1-1; maybe TRBD1 (6 bases). Germline V gene lookup returns CDR1 SGHAT and CDR2 FQNNGV. The V end lost 5 bases, the J end lost 8 bases, and 12 bases lay between the germline ends. The CDR3 loop spans 12 amino acids.

J is TRBJ2-7 and V is TRBV28; D perhaps matches TRBD1 (5 bases). With 5 bases removed from V and 1 base from J, the gap between germline ends came to 15 bases. The CDR3 is made up of 15 amino acids. Germline lookup yields CDR1 MDHEN and CDR2 SYDVKM. The chain's CDR3 is CASSGRQLLSYEQYF. In DNA form, the CDR3 reads TGTGCCAGCAGTGGAAGACAGTTACTTTCCTACGAGCAGTACTTC.

The gene calls are TRBV7-6 and TRBJ2-2; tentatively, D is TRBD2 (5 bases). The CDR3 length is 17 residues. From germline, CDR1 is SGHVS and CDR2 FNYEAQ. Trimming stripped 1 base from V and 1 base from J, with 13 bases between. CDR3 in amino acids: CASSLVGEVQNTGELFF. The CDR3 nucleotides are TGTGCCAGCAGCTTAGTGGGAGAGGTCCAGAACACCGGGGAGCTGTTTTTT.

The V gene is TRBV10-3, the J gene TRBJ1-1; 7 bases map to TRBD1. This CDR3 has 14 amino acids. Germline V gene lookup returns CDR1 ENHRY and CDR2 SYGVKD. V gave up 8 bases and J gave up 0 bases; unmatched junction bases: 6. The CDR3 DNA is TGTGCCATCGCACGGGACAGAGTGAACACTGAAGCTTTCTTT. As protein: CAIARDRVNTEAFF.

This clone came up many times. The rearrangement joins TRBV20-1 to TRBJ2-7; possible D gene TRBD2, 6 bases. With 3 bases removed from V and 6 bases from J, the gap between germline ends came to 15 bases. Germline V gene sequence: CDR1 DFQATT, CDR2 SNEGSKA (reference sequence). The CDR3 totals 13 residues. The CDR3 here is CSASWVGGREQYF. The CDR3 DNA is TGCAGTGCTAGTTGGGTCGGGGGTCGCGAGCAGTACTTC.

The CDR3 region is CASSPTSGLSYNEQFF. CDR3 DNA: TGTGCCAGCAGCCCGACTAGCGGCCTTTCCTACAATGAGCAGTTCTTC. This chain links TRBV5-4 with TRBJ2-1; TRBD2 aligns across 9 bases. Germline CDR1 SGHNT, CDR2 YYREEE (reference sequence). The trim removed 4 bases at V and 1 base at J, leaving 6 bases unmatched. The CDR3 consists of 16 residues.

This chain uses TRBV5-1 with TRBJ2-7; 12 bases fit TRBD2. J was trimmed by 2 bases and V by 0 bases; bases with no gene match: 0. Germline CDR1 and CDR2: SGHRS and YFSETQ. This CDR3 contains 15 residues. In DNA form, the CDR3 reads TGCGCCAGCAGCTTGGGACTAGCGGGGGCCTACGAGCAGTACTTC. Residues: CASSLGLAGAYEQYF.